The clone carrying this T cell receptor (beta chain) came up many times. Amplification targeted the TCR beta CDR3 regions, with RNA transcripts as the source material. Second-round multiplex PCR came after first-round RT-PCR with HTBI primers. TCRdb re-called the multiplex PCR reads with MiXCR, one entry per CDR3 protein. The table records 350,000 to 450,000 distinct CDR3 sequences, approximately 20% of them present only once. The sample originates from a study of Graves' ophthalmopathy and Graves' hyperthyroidism. Exclusion covered patients with other autoimmune diseases or uncontrolled infections (as well as pregnancy or lactation). Per the germline V gene, CDR1 is SGHDN and CDR2 is FVKESK. The CDR3 totals 13 residues. Trimming stripped 9 bases from V and 2 bases from J, with 13 bases between.

This clonotype was sampled from a woman aged 18-29 years with Graves' ophthalmopathy. Sequencing was carried out using peripheral blood. This sequence joins TRBV14 and TRBJ2-5; D not certain. CDR3 nucleotide sequence: TGTGCCAGTCAGGATGCCCGACAAGAGACCCAGTACTTC. It is translated as CASQDARQETQYF.